The 18 T cell receptor beta chains presented below share a single source sample, sequenced in a study of response to subunit inactivated influenza vaccine. TCRdb called the RT-PCR reads again in MiXCR, with one record for every CDR3 protein. The table records around 530,000 distinct CDR3 sequences, 16% of them present only once. Sequences were derived from CD4+ T cells sorted from PBMCs, sampled 23 months after vaccination. The receptors were gathered from a man aged 50-75 years who received an inactivated influenza vaccine.

This clonotype has a handful of counts. CDR3 bases: TGTGCCTGGAGTGTACGAGGGGAGACCCAGTACTTC. Its protein product is CAWSVRGETQYF. The genes are TRBV30 and TRBJ2-5; a weak D match, TRBD2 (5 bases). The V gene's germline CDR1 is GTSNPN and CDR2 SVGIG (reference sequence). The germline V and J ends were trimmed by 0 bases and 5 bases, with 7 bases remaining between them. The CDR3 loop spans 12 amino acids.

A few counts support this clonotype. V and J are TRBV6-1 and TRBJ2-3; 9 nucleotides align to TRBD2. The junction had 5 bases not matched to a gene; V was cut back by 11 bases and J by 2 bases. The V gene's germline CDR1 is MNHNS and CDR2 SASEGT. This CDR3 has 13 residues. The CDR3 coding sequence is TGTGCCGGGGCGGGGGGGTCCACAGATACGCAGTATTTT. This encodes CAGAGGSTDTQYF.

At least ten counts were recorded for this clonotype. V usage is TRBV4-1 and J usage is TRBJ2-7; 7 bases agree with TRBD2. With 0 bases clipped from V and 2 bases from J, the junction kept 4 bases outside the gene matches. Germline lookup yields CDR1 MGHRA and CDR2 YSYEKL. CDR3 length: 15 amino acids. The CDR3 loop reads CASSQEHGGTYEQYF. The DNA for the CDR3 is TGCGCCAGCAGCCAAGAACACGGGGGGACCTACGAGCAGTACTTC.

This clonotype was recorded a few times. V is TRBV5-1 and J is TRBJ2-1, with 7 positions matching TRBD2. V trimming: 6 bases; J trimming: 12 bases; junction bases outside the gene matches: 15. The CDR3 has 14 residues. Germline-derived CDR1 and CDR2 are SGHRS and YFSETQ. DNA for the CDR3: TGCGCCAGCACCGACGGGGGAGGGGCCCATGGGCAGTTCTTC. Amino acids: CASTDGGGAHGQFF.

This clonotype appeared a few times. V usage is TRBV24-1 and J usage is TRBJ1-2; D is unclear. The CDR3 runs to 12 residues. V was pared by 2 bases and J by 4 bases, with 4 bases between. Per the germline V gene, CDR1 is KGHDR and CDR2 is SFDVKD. DNA of the CDR3: TGTGCCACCAGTGATTACTCCTATGGCTACACCTTC. The encoded protein is CATSDYSYGYTF.

This clonotype came up a few times. The V gene is TRBV4-2, the J gene TRBJ2-3, with 9 bases fitting TRBD2. Losses at the gene ends were 0 bases for V and 4 bases for J; bases not matched to a gene: 14. The CDR3 is 19 residues long. Germline CDR1 is LGHNA and CDR2 is YNFKEQ. The CDR3 DNA is TGTGCCAGCAGCCAAGAAGGGGGAGGCCTAGCGGGAAGCGCAGATACGCAGTATTTT. Protein: CASSQEGGGLAGSADTQYF.

The chain is built from TRBV18 and TRBJ2-3; 7 positions match TRBD1. V was clipped by 5 bases and J by 2 bases; unmatched bases: 10. The germline V gene encodes CDR1 KGHSH and CDR2 LQKENI. This CDR3 has 16 amino acids. The CDR3 nucleotides read TGTGCCAGCTCAACCCGGGACAGATGGACCACAGATACGCAGTATTTT. Its protein is CASSTRDRWTTDTQYF.

The gene calls are TRBV6-2 or TRBV6-3 and TRBJ2-1; TRBD2 is a possible D gene (6 bases). Trimming removed 0 bases at V and 7 bases at J, with 16 bases between. Germline assignment: CDR1 MNHEY and CDR2 SVGEGT. The CDR3 is 16 amino acids. CDR3 DNA: TGTGCCAGCAGTTACTCGACTAGGGGCCAGATGAATGAGCAGTTCTTC. This sequence encodes CASSYSTRGQMNEQFF.

This clonotype has only a few counts. The genes are TRBV12-3 or TRBV12-4 and TRBJ1-5; D unresolved. The V and J ends lost 3 bases and 6 bases respectively, with 9 bases between them. This CDR3 contains 13 residues. CDR3 in amino acids: CASSFTTAQPQHF. CDR3 coding DNA: TGTGCCAGCAGTTTTACGACGGCTCAGCCCCAGCATTTT.

The chain uses TRBV4-3 and TRBJ2-2; 7 bases align to TRBD1. This CDR3 contains 16 residues. Germline V lookup: CDR1 LGHNA, CDR2 YSLEER. The J segment lost 1 base and the V segment lost 0 bases, leaving 2 bases of the junction unmatched. In DNA, the CDR3 is TGCGCCAGCAGCCAAGACCCAGGGGGGAACACCGGGGAGCTGTTTTTT. It yields the protein CASSQDPGGNTGELFF.

The chain links TRBV30 to TRBJ2-5; possibly TRBD2 for D (6 bases). Germline CDR1 reads GTSNPN; CDR2 reads SVGIG (reference sequence). The CDR3 is 14 residues long. Trimming took off 1 base at V and 1 base at J, with 10 bases between the two ends. CDR3 in DNA: TGTGCCTGGAGTGCGGGACTTTTCCAAGAGACCCAGTACTTC. This gives the protein CAWSAGLFQETQYF.

This clonotype was picked up a small number of times. The chain combines TRBV6-5 with TRBJ2-1; D remains unclear. The germline V gene has CDR1 MNHEY and CDR2 SVGAGI. V was shortened by 0 bases and J by 9 bases, with 9 bases between the two germline ends. The CDR3 is made up of 13 amino acids. In nucleotides, the CDR3 is TGTGCCAGCAGTTACTCTTTAGCCGGTGAGCAGTTCTTC. Translating gives CASSYSLAGEQFF.

The genes are TRBV5-1 and TRBJ2-3, with 8 bases that match TRBD2. Germline V gene lookup returns CDR1 SGHRS and CDR2 YFSETQ. J lost 2 bases, V lost 4 bases, and 3 bases had no gene match. CDR3 length: 14 amino acids. The CDR3 DNA sequence: TGCGCCAGCAGCGTAGCGGGGAACACAGATACGCAGTATTTT. This encodes CASSVAGNTDTQYF.

Points on this clonotype: A read error may be the cause here, since a much bigger clone is one base away. The chain recombines TRBV29-1 with TRBJ2-3; D not resolved. The CDR3 runs to 10 residues. Germline values: CDR1 SQVTM, CDR2 ANQGSEA. The CDR3 coding sequence is TGCAGAGGGTCCACAGATACGCAGTATTTT. Its protein is CRGSTDTQYF.

The rearrangement joins TRBV29-1 to TRBJ2-7; 9 nucleotides agree with TRBD2. Germline lookup yields CDR1 SQVTM and CDR2 ANQGSEA. The junction had 4 bases not matched to a gene; V was cut back by 7 bases and J by 3 bases. The CDR3 consists of 12 residues. The DNA for the CDR3 is TGCAGCGCAAGACTAGCGGACTACGAGCAGTACTTC. It yields the protein CSARLADYEQYF.

In its sample, this clonotype was seen a few times. The chain couples TRBV29-1 to TRBJ2-3; 11 nucleotides match TRBD1. The CDR3 runs to 15 residues. Germline assignment: CDR1 SQVTM and CDR2 ANQGSEA. Trimming removed 6 bases from V and 4 bases from J; junction bases left unmatched: 9. This CDR3 is CSVSPGTGGADTQYF. The CDR3, as DNA: TGCAGCGTCTCGCCGGGGACAGGGGGGGCAGATACGCAGTATTTT.

This clonotype has ten or more counts. This chain connects TRBV28 to TRBJ2-1; D may be TRBD1 (6 bases). The CDR3 totals 14 residues. The germline CDR1 and CDR2 sequences are MDHEN and SYDVKM. V dropped 5 bases and J dropped 10 bases, with 18 bases sitting between them. CDR3 DNA: TGTGCCAGCAGTCCCGACCTAACAGGGACCGAGCAGTTCTTC. It encodes CASSPDLTGTEQFF.

This clonotype came up a few times. The rearrangement links TRBV10-1 to TRBJ2-3; D may be TRBD1 (5 bases). The CDR3 has 13 residues. V lost 8 bases, J lost 6 bases, and 15 bases lay in between. The germline V gene has CDR1 WNHNN and CDR2 SYGVQD (reference sequence). In nucleotides, the CDR3 is TGCGCCAGCTGGTCAGGGCTAATGGATACGCAGTATTTT. Translated, it gives CASWSGLMDTQYF.